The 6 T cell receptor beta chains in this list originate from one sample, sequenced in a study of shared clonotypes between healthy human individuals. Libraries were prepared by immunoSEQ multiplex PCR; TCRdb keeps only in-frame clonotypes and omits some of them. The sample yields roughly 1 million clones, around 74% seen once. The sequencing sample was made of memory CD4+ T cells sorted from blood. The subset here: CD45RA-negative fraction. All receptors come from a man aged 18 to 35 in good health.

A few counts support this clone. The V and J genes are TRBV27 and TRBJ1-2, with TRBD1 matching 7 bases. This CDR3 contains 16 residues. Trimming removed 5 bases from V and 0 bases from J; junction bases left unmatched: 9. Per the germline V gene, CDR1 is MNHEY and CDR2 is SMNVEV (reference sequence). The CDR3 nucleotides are TGTGCCAGCAGTCCTTCCCGGGACAGATCTAACTATGGCTACACCTTC. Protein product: CASSPSRDRSNYGYTF.

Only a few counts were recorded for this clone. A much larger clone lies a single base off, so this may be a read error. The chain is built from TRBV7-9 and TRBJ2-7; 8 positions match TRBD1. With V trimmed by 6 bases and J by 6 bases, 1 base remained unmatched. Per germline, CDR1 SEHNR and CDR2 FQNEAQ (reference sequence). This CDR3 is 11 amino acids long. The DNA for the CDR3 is TGTGCCAGCAGAGACAGGGGCGAGCAGTACTTC. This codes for CASRDRGEQYF. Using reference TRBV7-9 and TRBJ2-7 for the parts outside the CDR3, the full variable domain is DTGVSQNPRHKITKRGQNVTFRCDPISEHNRLYWYRQTLGQGPEFLTYFQNEAQLEKSRLLSDRFSAERPKGSFSTLEIQRTEQGDSAMYLCASRDRGEQYFGPGTRLTVT.

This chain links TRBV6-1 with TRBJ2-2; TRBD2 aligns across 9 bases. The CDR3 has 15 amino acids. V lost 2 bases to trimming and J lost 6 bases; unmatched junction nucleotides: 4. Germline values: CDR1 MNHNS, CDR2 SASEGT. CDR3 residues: CASSEMRGGPGELFF. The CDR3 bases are TGTGCCAGCAGTGAAATGCGGGGGGGCCCCGGGGAGCTGTTTTTT.

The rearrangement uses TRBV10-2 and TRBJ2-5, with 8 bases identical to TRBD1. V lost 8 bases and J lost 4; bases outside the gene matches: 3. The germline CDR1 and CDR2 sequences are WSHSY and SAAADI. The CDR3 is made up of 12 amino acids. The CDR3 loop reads CASSQGGETQYF. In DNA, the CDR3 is TGCGCCAGCTCACAGGGGGGAGAGACCCAGTACTTC.

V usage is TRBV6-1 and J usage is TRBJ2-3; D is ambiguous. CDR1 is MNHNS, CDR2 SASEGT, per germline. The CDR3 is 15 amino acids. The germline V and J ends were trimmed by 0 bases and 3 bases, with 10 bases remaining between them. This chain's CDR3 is CASSEAGFMTDTQYF. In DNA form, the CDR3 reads TGTGCCAGCAGTGAAGCCGGGTTTATGACAGATACGCAGTATTTT.

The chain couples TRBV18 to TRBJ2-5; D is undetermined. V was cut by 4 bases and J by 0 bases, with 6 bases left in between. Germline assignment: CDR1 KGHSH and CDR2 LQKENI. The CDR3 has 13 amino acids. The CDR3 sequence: CASSLAYQETQYF. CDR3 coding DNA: TGTGCCAGCTCACTGGCCTACCAAGAGACCCAGTACTTC.